These T cell receptor beta chains were read from a single sample in a study of shared clonotypes between healthy human individuals. Profiling relied on immunoSEQ multiplex PCR, and the TCRdb table lists in-frame clones only, not all of them. The table includes approximately 980,000 clones, roughly 72% detected once. The sample taken for sequencing was memory CD4+ T cells sorted from blood. Every receptor here comes from a man aged 18 to 30 in good health. Both conserved end residues are trimmed from each CDR3. Expanded clones are given a class, and other clones once, few, many or no size at all.

>9|TRBJ1-1|TRBV30|few
AWSGDTEAF
>10|TRBJ2-7|TRBV6-4|.
ASFHGVHEQY
>9|TRBJ1-2|TRBV19|.
ASSIGYGYT
>15|TRBJ1-5|TRBV12-5|.
ASGLVTGGISNQPQH
>13|TRBJ2-5|TRBV5-1|.
ASSSLGGGGETQY
>13|TRBJ2-7|TRBV11-2|many
ASSPQTSGRHEQY
>15|TRBJ2-6|TRBV30|once
AWSVQRTSTGANVLT
>13|TRBJ1-2|TRBV2|.
ASSAIGSSGRGYT
>13|TRBJ2-3|TRBV7-9|.
ASSLRGFYTDTQY
>13|TRBJ2-3|TRBV25-1|few
ASSRASGSPDTQY
>12|TRBJ1-1|TRBV5-1|.
ASSLQGRDTEAF
>13|TRBJ2-3|TRBV5-6|once
ASSNPGLKGDTQY